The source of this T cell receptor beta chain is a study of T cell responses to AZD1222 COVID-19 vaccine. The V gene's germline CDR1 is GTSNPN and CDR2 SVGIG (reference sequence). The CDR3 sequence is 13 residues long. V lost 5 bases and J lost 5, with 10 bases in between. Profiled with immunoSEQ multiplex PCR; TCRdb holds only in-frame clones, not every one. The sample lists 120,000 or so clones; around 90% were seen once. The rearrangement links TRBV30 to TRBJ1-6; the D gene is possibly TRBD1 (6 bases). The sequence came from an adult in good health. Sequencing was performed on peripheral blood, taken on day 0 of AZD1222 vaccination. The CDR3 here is CAWSGQNNSPLHF. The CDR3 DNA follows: TGTGCCTGGTCGGGACAAAATAATTCACCCCTCCACTTT. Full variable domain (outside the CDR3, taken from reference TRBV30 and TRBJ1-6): SQTIHQWPATLVQPVGSPLSLECTVEGTSNPNLYWYRQAAGRGLQLLFYSVGIGQISSEVPQNLSASRPQDRQFILSSKKLLLSDSGFYLCAWSGQNNSPLHFGNGTRLTVT.